Listed here is a single TCR beta chain. Produced via immunoSEQ multiplex PCR; TCRdb's table is partial and in-frame only. The sample includes tens of thousands of clones, around four fifths seen only once; the top ten take 2% to 3%. The data stem from a study of STAT5B mutations in CD4+ large granular lymphocyte leukemia. At the level of the study: Among healthy controls, a particular HLA allele went with more CDR3 'QG' motifs.

The ends were cut back, 4 bases at V and 1 base at J, with 7 bases in the middle. Germline-derived CDR1 and CDR2 are KGHSH and LQKENI. This CDR3 region has 13 residues. The TCR comes from a human donor in good health. Sequenced sample: CD4+ T cells from blood buffy coats. The V and J genes are TRBV18 and TRBJ1-1; D is unclear. CDR3 bases: TGTGCCAGCTCACAGGAACCGAACACTGAAGCTTTCTTT. Its translation: CASSQEPNTEAFF.